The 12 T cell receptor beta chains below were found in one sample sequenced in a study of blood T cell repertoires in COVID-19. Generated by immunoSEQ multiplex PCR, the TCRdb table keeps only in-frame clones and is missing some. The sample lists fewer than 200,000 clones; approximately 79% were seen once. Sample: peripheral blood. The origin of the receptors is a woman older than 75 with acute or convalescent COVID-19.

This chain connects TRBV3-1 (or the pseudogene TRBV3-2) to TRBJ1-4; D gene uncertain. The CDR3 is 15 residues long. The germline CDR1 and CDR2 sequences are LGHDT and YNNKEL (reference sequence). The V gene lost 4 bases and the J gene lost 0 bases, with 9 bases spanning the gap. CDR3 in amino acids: CASSPFEATNEKLFF. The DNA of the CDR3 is TGTGCCAGCAGCCCATTTGAGGCAACTAATGAAAAACTGTTTTTT.

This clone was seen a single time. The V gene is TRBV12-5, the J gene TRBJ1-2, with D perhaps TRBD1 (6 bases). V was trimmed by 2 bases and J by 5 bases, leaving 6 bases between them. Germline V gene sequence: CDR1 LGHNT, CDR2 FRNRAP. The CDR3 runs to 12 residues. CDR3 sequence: CASGLQGYGYTF. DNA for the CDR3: TGTGCTAGTGGTTTGCAGGGGTATGGCTACACCTTC.

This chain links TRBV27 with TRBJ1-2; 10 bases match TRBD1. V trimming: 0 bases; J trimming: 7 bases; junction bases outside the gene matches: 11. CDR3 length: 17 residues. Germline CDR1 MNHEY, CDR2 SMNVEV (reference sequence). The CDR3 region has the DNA TGTGCCAGCAGTTTATCGCCGCGTGTGGGACAGGGGTTTGGCTACACCTTC. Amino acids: CASSLSPRVGQGFGYTF.

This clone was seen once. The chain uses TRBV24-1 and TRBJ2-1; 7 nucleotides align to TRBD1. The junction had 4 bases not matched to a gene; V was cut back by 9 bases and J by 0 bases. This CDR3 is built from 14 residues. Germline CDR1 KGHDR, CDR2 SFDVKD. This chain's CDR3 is CATGQESSYNEQFF. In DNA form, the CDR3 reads TGTGCCACCGGACAGGAAAGCTCCTACAATGAGCAGTTCTTC.

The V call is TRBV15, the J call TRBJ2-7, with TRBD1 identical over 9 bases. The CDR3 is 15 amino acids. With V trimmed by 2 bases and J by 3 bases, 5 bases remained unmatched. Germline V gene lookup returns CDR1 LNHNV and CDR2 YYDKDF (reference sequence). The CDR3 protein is CATSRTGQGVYEQYF. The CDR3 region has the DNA TGTGCCACCAGCAGAACGGGACAGGGTGTCTACGAGCAGTACTTC.

The CDR3: CASSFSMTGTGYQPQHF. The CDR3 nucleotides read TGTGCCAGCAGCTTCTCCATGACAGGGACGGGATATCAGCCCCAGCATTTT. This sequence joins TRBV7-8 and TRBJ1-5; the match to TRBD1 covers 7 bases. The CDR3 is 17 residues long. CDR1 and CDR2 (germline): SGHVS, FQNEAQ. V shed 3 bases and J 5 bases; nucleotides not matched to a gene: 13. Drawing the rest from reference TRBV7-8 and TRBJ1-5, the complete variable domain is GAGVSQSPRYKVAKRGQDVALRCDPISGHVSLFWYQQALGQGPEFLTYFQNEAQLDKSGLPSDRFFAERPEGSVSTLKIQRTQQEDSAVYLCASSFSMTGTGYQPQHFGDGTRLSIL.

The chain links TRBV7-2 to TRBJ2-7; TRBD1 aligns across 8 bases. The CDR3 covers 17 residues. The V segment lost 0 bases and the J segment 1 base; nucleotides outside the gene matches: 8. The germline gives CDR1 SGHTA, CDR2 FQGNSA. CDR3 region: CASSLAPTGDSSYEQYF. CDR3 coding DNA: TGTGCCAGCAGCTTAGCTCCGACAGGGGATTCTTCCTACGAGCAGTACTTC.

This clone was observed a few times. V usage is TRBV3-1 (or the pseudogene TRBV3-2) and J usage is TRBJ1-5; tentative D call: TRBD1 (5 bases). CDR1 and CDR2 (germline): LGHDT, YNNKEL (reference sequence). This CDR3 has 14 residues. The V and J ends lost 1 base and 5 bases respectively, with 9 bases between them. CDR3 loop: CASSQGGADQPQHF. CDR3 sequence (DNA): TGTGCCAGCAGCCAAGGCGGGGCAGATCAGCCCCAGCATTTT.

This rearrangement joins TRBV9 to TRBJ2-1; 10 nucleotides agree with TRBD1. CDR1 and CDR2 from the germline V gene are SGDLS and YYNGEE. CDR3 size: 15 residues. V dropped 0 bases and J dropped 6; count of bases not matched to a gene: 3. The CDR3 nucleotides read TGTGCCAGCAGCGTAGTAGGGACAGGGGTCAATGAGCAGTTCTTC. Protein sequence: CASSVVGTGVNEQFF.

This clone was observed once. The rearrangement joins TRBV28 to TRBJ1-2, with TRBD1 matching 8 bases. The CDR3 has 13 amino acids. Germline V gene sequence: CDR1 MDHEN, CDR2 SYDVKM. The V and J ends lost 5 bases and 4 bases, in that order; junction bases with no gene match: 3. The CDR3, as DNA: TGTGCCAGCAGTCCCGGGACAGGCTATGGCTACACCTTC. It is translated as CASSPGTGYGYTF.

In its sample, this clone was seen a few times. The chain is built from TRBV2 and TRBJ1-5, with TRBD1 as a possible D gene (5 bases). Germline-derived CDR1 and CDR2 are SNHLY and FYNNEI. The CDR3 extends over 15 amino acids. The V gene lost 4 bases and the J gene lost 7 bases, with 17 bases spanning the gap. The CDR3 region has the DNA TGTGCCAGCAGTGTGGAGGGGACCATAGCGCAGCCCCAGCATTTT. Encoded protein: CASSVEGTIAQPQHF.

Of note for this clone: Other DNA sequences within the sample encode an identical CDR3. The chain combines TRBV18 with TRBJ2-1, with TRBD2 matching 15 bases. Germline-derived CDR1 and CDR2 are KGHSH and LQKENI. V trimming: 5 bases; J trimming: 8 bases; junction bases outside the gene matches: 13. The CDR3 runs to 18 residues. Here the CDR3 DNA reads TGTGCCAGCTCATCACAAAGAGGACTAGCGGGAGGGCCGGATGAGCAGTTCTTC. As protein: CASSSQRGLAGGPDEQFF.